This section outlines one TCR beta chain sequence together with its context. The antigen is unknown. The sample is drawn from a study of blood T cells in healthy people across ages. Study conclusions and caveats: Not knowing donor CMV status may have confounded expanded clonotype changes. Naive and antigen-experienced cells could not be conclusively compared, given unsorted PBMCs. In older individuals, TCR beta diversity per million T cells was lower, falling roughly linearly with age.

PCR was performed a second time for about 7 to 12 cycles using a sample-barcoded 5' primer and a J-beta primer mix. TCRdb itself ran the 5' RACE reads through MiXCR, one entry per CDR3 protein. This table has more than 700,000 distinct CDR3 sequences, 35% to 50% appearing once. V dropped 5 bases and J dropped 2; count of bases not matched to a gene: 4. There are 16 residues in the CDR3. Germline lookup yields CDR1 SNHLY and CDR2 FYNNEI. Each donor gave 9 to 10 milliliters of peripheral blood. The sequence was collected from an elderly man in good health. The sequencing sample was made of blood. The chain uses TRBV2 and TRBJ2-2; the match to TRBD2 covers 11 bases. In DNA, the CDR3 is TGTGCCAGCAGTCAGACTAGCGGGGCTAACACCGGGGAGCTGTTTTTT. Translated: CASSQTSGANTGELFF.